Presented here are 21 T cell receptor beta chains from one specimen sequenced in a study of early T cells in non-severe SARS-CoV-2 infection (dated by TCRdb to the early 2020s). Libraries were made using 5' RACE. Sequencing was carried out with a NextSeq 500. TCRdb's own reprocessing of the public reads used fastp at Q25 and MiXCR and kept productive beta chains. All rows with the same CDR3 protein become a single entry with the most common DNA and genes. Recorded for this sample are 85,000 to 100,000 distinct CDR3 sequences; approximately 13% of them occurred a single time. Approximately 2% of the sample is in the top ten clones. What was sequenced was whole blood. Source of these receptors: an adult who was a healthcare worker with PCR-confirmed SARS-CoV-2 infection or an uninfected control (not recorded which).

The chain has TRBV28 and TRBJ1-1; the D is unclear. The germline V gene encodes CDR1 MDHEN and CDR2 SYDVKM. CDR3 length: 13 residues. Trimming left V 7 bases short and J 6 bases short, with 15 bases between. The CDR3 DNA reads as TGTGCCAGCATCCTCTCCGGTACAGCTGAAGCTTTCTTT. Its translation is CASILSGTAEAFF.

This clonotype was counted many times. The V and J genes are TRBV10-3 and TRBJ2-7, with a possible D match to TRBD2 (6 bases). Trimming pared 6 bases from V and 7 bases from J, leaving 13 bases between. This CDR3 comprises 12 residues. Germline CDR1 reads ENHRY; CDR2 reads SYGVKD. CDR3 DNA: TGTGCCATCAGCCGCGGGACTCCTGAGCAGTACTTC. Encoded protein: CAISRGTPEQYF.

The chain links TRBV9 to TRBJ2-7; perhaps TRBD1 as D (5 bases). V shed 3 bases and J shed 2 bases, with 12 bases lying between them. Germline CDR1 and CDR2: SGDLS and YYNGEE. This CDR3 has 14 residues. The CDR3: CASSAQGSPYEQYF. The DNA for the CDR3 is TGTGCCAGCAGCGCCCAGGGTTCCCCCTACGAGCAGTACTTC.

This clonotype was picked up many times. The rearrangement links TRBV4-3 to TRBJ1-4; D is unclear. This CDR3 has 14 amino acids. Per germline, CDR1 LGHNA and CDR2 YSLEER. V lost 0 bases, J lost 2 bases, and 4 bases lay in between. CDR3 protein: CASSQDATNEKLFF. The CDR3 DNA follows: TGCGCCAGCAGCCAAGATGCCACTAATGAAAAACTGTTTTTT.

This clonotype was recorded a few times. V and J are TRBV15 and TRBJ1-4, with 9 bases fitting TRBD1. The CDR3 spans 15 residues. V shed 2 bases, J shed 8 bases, and the junction held 6 bases outside the gene matches. Germline V CDR1 and CDR2: LNHNV, YYDKDF (reference sequence). CDR3 sequence reads: CATSRTRDRAEKLFF. The CDR3 DNA sequence: TGTGCCACCAGCAGAACCCGGGACAGGGCGGAAAAACTGTTTTTT.

This clonotype was seen ten or more times. The chain employs TRBV2 and TRBJ1-1, with unresolved D. This CDR3 has 15 residues. The V and J ends lost 2 bases and 1 base respectively, with 11 bases between them. Per germline, CDR1 SNHLY and CDR2 FYNNEI. CDR3 coding DNA: TGTGCCAGCAGTGAACCTCCGAGGGAGAACACTGAAGCTTTCTTT. It translates to CASSEPPRENTEAFF.

This clonotype was found a few times. V usage is TRBV6-5 and J usage is TRBJ1-1; D is unresolved. The germline gives CDR1 MNHEY, CDR2 SVGAGI. The V end was cut by 4 bases, the J end by 11 bases, with 20 bases between. The CDR3 sequence is 14 residues long. The CDR3 bases are TGTGCCAGCAGTTTCGAAGTGCAGGCTCCGAGGGCTTTCTTT. The encoded protein is CASSFEVQAPRAFF.

J is TRBJ2-3 and V is TRBV29-1, with D perhaps TRBD2 (6 bases). Germline CDR1 reads SQVTM; CDR2 reads ANQGSEA. The CDR3 contains 14 residues. V dropped 7 bases and J dropped 6 bases, with 20 bases sitting between them. CDR3 bases: TGCAGCGCTGGAAGCGGGTGGGCCTCGGATACGCAGTATTTT. It codes for CSAGSGWASDTQYF.

This clonotype appeared a few times. J is TRBJ2-4 and V is TRBV3-1; D uncertain. Germline V gene sequence: CDR1 LGHDT, CDR2 YNNKEL (reference sequence). CDR3 length equals 13 residues. Trimming stripped 2 bases from V and 3 bases from J, with 5 bases between. Here the CDR3 reads CASSQSGKNIQYF. CDR3 coding DNA: TGTGCCAGCAGCCAAAGTGGCAAAAACATTCAGTACTTC.

This clonotype came up a few times. This chain links TRBV28 with TRBJ2-2; TRBD2 matches at 9 bases. V trimming: 5 bases; J trimming: 2 bases; junction bases outside the gene matches: 3. This CDR3 is built from 15 residues. Germline assignment: CDR1 MDHEN and CDR2 SYDVKM. CDR3 residues: CASSLSGGNTGELFF. CDR3 DNA sequence: TGTGCCAGCAGTCTTAGCGGGGGAAACACCGGGGAGCTGTTTTTT.

This clonotype has at least ten counts. The chain is built from TRBV6-5 and TRBJ2-6; the D gene is possibly TRBD1 (7 bases). The V and J ends lost 4 bases and 0 bases respectively, with 13 bases between them. The germline V gene encodes CDR1 MNHEY and CDR2 SVGAGI. The CDR3 runs 17 residues. This CDR3 reads CASSSRGERSGANVLTF. The CDR3 DNA sequence: TGTGCCAGCAGTTCCAGGGGGGAACGCTCTGGGGCCAACGTCCTGACTTTC.

The gene calls are TRBV7-2 and TRBJ1-2, with D maybe TRBD1 (5 bases). The CDR3 length is 14 residues. Trimming left V 3 bases short and J 3 bases short, with 11 bases between. Per germline, CDR1 SGHTA and CDR2 FQGNSA. Here the CDR3 reads CASSFRGSYYGYTF. The CDR3 DNA follows: TGTGCCAGCAGCTTTAGGGGCAGCTACTATGGCTACACCTTC.

The sample holds a few counts of this clonotype. CDR3 sequence (DNA): TGCAGCGTTGGGACTAGGATTCAAGAGACCCAGTACTTC. It yields the protein CSVGTRIQETQYF. The chain is built from TRBV29-1 and TRBJ2-5; 7 bases match TRBD2. Germline lookup yields CDR1 SQVTM and CDR2 ANQGSEA. The CDR3 is made up of 13 amino acids. V was clipped by 4 bases and J by 2 bases; unmatched bases: 4.

The sample holds many counts of this clonotype. The chain's CDR3 is CASSTGTGPGTDTQYF. In DNA, the CDR3 is TGTGCCAGCAGCACCGGGACAGGGCCCGGCACAGATACGCAGTATTTT. J is TRBJ2-3 and V is TRBV6-6; 9 nucleotides line up with TRBD1. V lost 6 bases, J lost 1 base, and 8 bases stayed unmatched. This CDR3 has 16 residues. The germline V gene encodes CDR1 MNHNY and CDR2 SVGAGI (reference sequence).

The rearrangement joins TRBV6-4 to TRBJ2-3, with D uncertain. The CDR3 has 14 residues. V was shortened by 3 bases and J by 4 bases, with 11 bases between the two germline ends. Germline CDR1 and CDR2: MRHNA and SNTAGT. CDR3 DNA sequence: TGTGCCAGCAGTGAGGAGATGAGCCCAGATACGCAGTATTTT. This translates into CASSEEMSPDTQYF.

V usage is TRBV27 and J usage is TRBJ2-7, with TRBD1 matching over 7 bases. CDR3 size: 15 residues. V lost 6 bases, J lost 3 bases, and 11 bases stayed unmatched. Germline V lookup: CDR1 MNHEY, CDR2 SMNVEV (reference sequence). The DNA of the CDR3 is TGTGCCAGCAGCTCATACCGGGACAGACTCTACGAGCAGTACTTC. Translating gives CASSSYRDRLYEQYF.

The genes are TRBV29-1 and TRBJ2-5; no clear D gene. This CDR3 has 11 amino acids. Per the germline V gene, CDR1 is SQVTM and CDR2 is ANQGSEA. With 6 bases removed from V and 5 bases from J, the gap between germline ends came to 10 bases. The CDR3 is CSVTRAETQYF. Here the CDR3 DNA reads TGCAGCGTCACCCGGGCGGAGACCCAGTACTTC.

This clonotype was detected ten times or more. The rearrangement uses TRBV6-2 or TRBV6-3 and TRBJ2-6; D is possibly TRBD1 (6 bases). The CDR3 contains 15 residues. In germline, CDR1 is MNHEY, CDR2 SVGEGT. Trimming removed 5 bases at V and 1 base at J, with 9 bases between. CDR3 residues: CASSNRGSGANVLTF. The CDR3, as DNA: TGTGCCAGCAGTAATAGGGGGTCTGGGGCCAACGTCCTGACTTTC.

This clonotype has a count of ten or more. The rearrangement joins TRBV12-5 to TRBJ2-2; tentative D call: TRBD2 (5 bases). In germline, CDR1 is LGHNT, CDR2 FRNRAP. The ends were cut back, 3 bases at V and 0 bases at J, with 8 bases in the middle. The CDR3 has 15 residues. CDR3 nucleotide sequence: TGTGCTAGTGGTTTTCTAGCCTCGAACACCGGGGAGCTGTTTTTT. Its protein product is CASGFLASNTGELFF.

This clonotype was seen many times. The rearrangement joins TRBV7-8 to TRBJ2-1, with 15 bases aligning to TRBD2. Germline values: CDR1 SGHVS, CDR2 FQNEAQ. The ends lost 1 base at V and 9 bases at J; junction bases unmatched: 4. The CDR3 extends over 16 amino acids. CDR3 protein: CASSLEGLAGGLEQFF. The CDR3 region has the DNA TGTGCCAGCAGCTTAGAGGGACTAGCGGGGGGACTTGAGCAGTTCTTC.

This clonotype was found many times. The chain links TRBV28 to TRBJ2-1; 7 positions match TRBD1. This CDR3 region has 15 residues. Germline assignment: CDR1 MDHEN and CDR2 SYDVKM. The junction had 6 bases not matched to a gene; V was cut back by 5 bases and J by 2 bases. The CDR3 loop reads CASSLTGDTYNEQFF. In DNA form, the CDR3 reads TGTGCCAGCAGTCTAACAGGGGACACCTACAATGAGCAGTTCTTC.